The T cell receptor beta chain under discussion was sequenced for a study of blood T cell repertoires in COVID-19. About the research overall: Specimens from acute and convalescent COVID-19 originated in the United States, Italy and Spain. PBMCs, B-cell-depleted T cells, or T cells provided the cDNA or gDNA that made up the material.

Trimming cost V 9 bases and J 3 bases; bases outside gene matches: 8. This CDR3 has 13 residues. CDR1 is LNHDA and CDR2 is SQIVND in the germline V gene (reference sequence). As originally analysed: It was from reference gene primer amplification that nucleated cell counts were estimated. The assay was immunoSEQ multiplex PCR, and TCRdb's table has in-frame clones only and misses some. V, J and clone size are those of that table, while D and trimming were read from the DNA. The sample yields 200,000 to 250,000 clones, roughly 85% seen once. Seattle researchers signed up patients amid active infection and tracked them longitudinally.

The TCR comes from a woman in her seventies with COVID-19, enrolled during active disease. This rearrangement joins TRBV19 to TRBJ2-7; TRBD1 agrees at 7 bases. What was sequenced was peripheral blood. The CDR3 region is CASPTGNSYEQYF. CDR3 nucleotides: TGTGCCAGCCCGACAGGGAATAGCTACGAGCAGTACTTC.